Below, 8 T cell receptor beta chains from the same sample are listed, as sequenced in a study of shared clonotypes between healthy human individuals. Generated by immunoSEQ multiplex PCR, the TCRdb table keeps only in-frame clones and is missing some. This sample has about 2.4 million clones, with 80% to 95% found just once. The specimen sequenced was naive CD4+ T cells from PBMCs. Subset here: CD45RA+ positively selected. These receptors all come from a man aged 18 to 35 in good health. Some clones in this sample may be carry-over from other donors' samples.

Comment on this clone: This specimen includes other DNA sequences encoding the same CDR3. This chain uses TRBV5-1 with TRBJ2-5; weak D call: TRBD1 (5 bases). This CDR3 is 13 amino acids long. Germline values: CDR1 SGHRS, CDR2 YFSETQ. V lost 0 bases and J lost 3, with 6 bases in between. The CDR3 sequence is CASSLGGEETQYF. CDR3 in DNA: TGCGCCAGCAGCTTGGGGGGCGAAGAGACCCAGTACTTC.

This clone was seen a single time. J is TRBJ2-7 and V is TRBV6-5; D unresolved. CDR3 size: 12 residues. CDR1 and CDR2 (germline): MNHEY, SVGAGI. The V gene lost 1 base and the J gene lost 6 bases, with 7 bases spanning the gap. CDR3 nucleotides: TGTGCCAGCAGTTACTATGGACCCGAGCAGTACTTC. Protein: CASSYYGPEQYF.

CDR3 DNA sequence: TGTGCCTGGACGGGTGGGAATCAGCCCCAGCATTTT. Protein product: CAWTGGNQPQHF. This chain connects TRBV30 to TRBJ1-5; no firm D call. The ends were cut back, 4 bases at V and 4 bases at J, with 8 bases in the middle. CDR3 length equals 12 residues. Germline CDR1 and CDR2: GTSNPN and SVGIG (reference sequence).

This chain connects TRBV7-3 to TRBJ2-7; D is possibly TRBD1 or TRBD2 (6 bases each). Per the germline V gene, CDR1 is SGHTA and CDR2 is FQGTGA. The CDR3 sequence is 14 residues long. Trimming left V 5 bases short and J 4 bases short, with 15 bases between. CDR3 sequence (DNA): TGTGCCAGCAGCCCGCGGGCGGGACAATACGAGCAGTACTTC. It specifies CASSPRAGQYEQYF.

Comment on this clone: Mismatch with germline at one junction end may stem from a read error. Here the CDR3 DNA reads TGCGCCAGCAGGTTGGTGGATGGCACTGAAGCTTTCTTT. Protein product: CASRLVDGTEAFF. The gene calls are TRBV5-1 and TRBJ1-1, with D unresolved. The CDR3 extends over 13 amino acids. Germline V gene data show CDR1 as SGHRS and CDR2 as YFSETQ.

The chain joins TRBV7-8 to TRBJ2-7; D assignment may be TRBD1 or TRBD2 (6 bases each). V was pared by 0 bases and J by 4 bases, with 13 bases between. The CDR3 is made up of 15 amino acids. Per the germline V gene, CDR1 is SGHVS and CDR2 is FQNEAQ. CDR3 nucleotides: TGTGCCAGCAGCTTAGCGGAGGGGGAAGCATACGAGCAGTACTTC. It encodes CASSLAEGEAYEQYF.

The chain recombines TRBV30 with TRBJ1-2; D is unclear. Deletions cut 5 bases from V and 7 bases from J, with 17 bases between. The germline V gene encodes CDR1 GTSNPN and CDR2 SVGIG (reference sequence). The CDR3 has 13 amino acids. The CDR3 DNA follows: TGTGCCTGGTCCCCCCGATGGGTGGCTGGCTACACCTTC. Translation: CAWSPRWVAGYTF.

This clone appeared a single time. The chain couples TRBV5-4 to TRBJ2-1; D possibly corresponds to TRBD2 (5 bases). Germline CDR1 and CDR2: SGHNT and YYREEE (reference sequence). V dropped 5 bases and J dropped 8 bases, with 14 bases sitting between them. CDR3 size: 13 residues. CDR3 protein: CASSLAVGDEQFF. The CDR3 DNA is TGTGCCAGCAGTCTAGCCGTCGGGGATGAGCAGTTCTTC.